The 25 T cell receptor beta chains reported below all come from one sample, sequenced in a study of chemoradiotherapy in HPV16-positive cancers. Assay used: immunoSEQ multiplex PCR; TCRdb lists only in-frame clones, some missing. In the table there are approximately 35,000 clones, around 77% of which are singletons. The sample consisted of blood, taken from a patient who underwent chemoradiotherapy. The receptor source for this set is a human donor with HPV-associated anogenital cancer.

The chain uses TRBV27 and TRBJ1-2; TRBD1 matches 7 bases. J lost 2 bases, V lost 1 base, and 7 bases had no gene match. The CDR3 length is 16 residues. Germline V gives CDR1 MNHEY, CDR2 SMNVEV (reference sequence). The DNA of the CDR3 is TGTGCCAGCAGTTTATTGCCGGAGACAGGGAACTATGGCTACACCTTC. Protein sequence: CASSLLPETGNYGYTF.

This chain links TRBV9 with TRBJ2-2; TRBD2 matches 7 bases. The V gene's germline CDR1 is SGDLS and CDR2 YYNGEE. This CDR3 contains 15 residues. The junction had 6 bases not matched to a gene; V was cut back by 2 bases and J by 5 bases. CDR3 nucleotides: TGTGCCAGCAGCGTTTCAGCGGGGCTAACCGGGGAGCTGTTTTTT. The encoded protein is CASSVSAGLTGELFF. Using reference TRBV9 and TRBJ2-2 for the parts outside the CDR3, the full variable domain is DSGVTQTPKHLITATGQRVTLRCSPRSGDLSVYWYQQSLDQGLQFLIQYYNGEERAKGNILERFSAQQFPDLHSELNLSSLELGDSALYFCASSVSAGLTGELFFGEGSRLTVL.

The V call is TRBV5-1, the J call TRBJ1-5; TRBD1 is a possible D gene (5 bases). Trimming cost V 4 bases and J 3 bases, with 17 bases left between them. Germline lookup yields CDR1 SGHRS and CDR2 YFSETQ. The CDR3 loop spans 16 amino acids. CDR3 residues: CASSPGTPGFNQPQHF. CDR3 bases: TGCGCCAGCAGCCCGGGGACCCCTGGCTTCAATCAGCCCCAGCATTTT.

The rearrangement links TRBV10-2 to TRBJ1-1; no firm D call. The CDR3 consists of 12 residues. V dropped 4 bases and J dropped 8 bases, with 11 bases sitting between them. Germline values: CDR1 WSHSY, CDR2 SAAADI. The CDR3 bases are TGCGCCAGCAGTGGGACGGGTATCGAAGCTTTCTTT. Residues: CASSGTGIEAFF.

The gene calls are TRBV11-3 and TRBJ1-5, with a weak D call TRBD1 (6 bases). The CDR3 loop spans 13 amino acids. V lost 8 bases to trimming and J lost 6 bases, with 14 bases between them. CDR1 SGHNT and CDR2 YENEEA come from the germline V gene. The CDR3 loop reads CASVTGSIQPQHF. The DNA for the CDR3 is TGTGCCAGCGTAACAGGGTCGATTCAGCCCCAGCATTTT.

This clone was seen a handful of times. CDR3 amino acids: CASSLGGGNQPQHF. The CDR3 DNA is TGTGCCAGCAGCTTGGGTGGGGGCAATCAGCCCCAGCATTTT. This chain connects TRBV11-2 to TRBJ1-5; no firm D call. Per the germline V gene, CDR1 is SGHAT and CDR2 is FQNNGV. With 3 bases removed from V and 2 bases from J, the gap between germline ends came to 8 bases. CDR3 length: 14 residues.

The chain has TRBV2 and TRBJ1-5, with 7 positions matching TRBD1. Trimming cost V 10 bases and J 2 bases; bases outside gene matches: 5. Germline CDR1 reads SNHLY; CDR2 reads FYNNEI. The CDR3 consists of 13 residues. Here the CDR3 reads CATQGGGNQPQHF. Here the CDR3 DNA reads TGTGCCACCCAGGGGGGTGGCAATCAGCCCCAGCATTTT.

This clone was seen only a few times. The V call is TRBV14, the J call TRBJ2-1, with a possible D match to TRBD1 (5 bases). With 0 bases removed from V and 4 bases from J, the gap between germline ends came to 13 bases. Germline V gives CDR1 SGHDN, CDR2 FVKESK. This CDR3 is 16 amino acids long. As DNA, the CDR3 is TGTGCCAGCAGCCAAGATAGGGGTAGTCAGTACAATGAGCAGTTCTTC. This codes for CASSQDRGSQYNEQFF.

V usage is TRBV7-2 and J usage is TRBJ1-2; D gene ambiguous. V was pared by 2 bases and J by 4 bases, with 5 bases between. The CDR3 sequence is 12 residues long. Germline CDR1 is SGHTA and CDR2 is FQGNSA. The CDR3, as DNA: TGTGCCAGCAGCTTACTCCCCTATGGCTACACCTTC. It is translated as CASSLLPYGYTF.

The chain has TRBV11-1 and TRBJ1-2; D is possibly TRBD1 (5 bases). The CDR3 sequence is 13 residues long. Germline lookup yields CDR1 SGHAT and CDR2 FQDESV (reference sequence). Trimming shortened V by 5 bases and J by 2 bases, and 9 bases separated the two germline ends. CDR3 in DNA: TGTGCCAGCAGCCGGGACGGCAACTATGGCTACACCTTC. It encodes CASSRDGNYGYTF.

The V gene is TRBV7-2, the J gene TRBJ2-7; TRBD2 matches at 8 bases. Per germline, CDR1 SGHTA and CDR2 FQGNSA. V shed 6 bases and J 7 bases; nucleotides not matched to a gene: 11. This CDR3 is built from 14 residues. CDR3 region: CASSRNGGVDEQYF. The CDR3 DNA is TGTGCCAGCAGTCGGAACGGGGGGGTTGATGAGCAGTACTTC.

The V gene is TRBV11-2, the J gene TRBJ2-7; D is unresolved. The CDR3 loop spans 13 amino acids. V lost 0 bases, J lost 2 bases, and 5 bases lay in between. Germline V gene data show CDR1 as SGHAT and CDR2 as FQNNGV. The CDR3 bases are TGTGCCAGCAGCTTAGATACGACCTACGAGCAGTACTTC. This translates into CASSLDTTYEQYF. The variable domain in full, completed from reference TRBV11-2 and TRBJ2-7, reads EAGVAQSPRYKIIEKRQSVAFWCNPISGHATLYWYQQILGQGPKLLIQFQNNGVVDDSQLPKDRFSAERLKGVDSTLKIQPAKLEDSAVYLCASSLDTTYEQYFGPGTRLTVT.

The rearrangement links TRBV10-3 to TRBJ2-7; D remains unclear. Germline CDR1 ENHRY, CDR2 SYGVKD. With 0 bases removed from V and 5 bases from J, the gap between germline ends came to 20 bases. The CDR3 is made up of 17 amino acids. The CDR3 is CAISESIVTPKGDEQYF. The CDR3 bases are TGTGCCATCAGTGAGTCGATCGTGACCCCGAAGGGTGACGAGCAGTACTTC.

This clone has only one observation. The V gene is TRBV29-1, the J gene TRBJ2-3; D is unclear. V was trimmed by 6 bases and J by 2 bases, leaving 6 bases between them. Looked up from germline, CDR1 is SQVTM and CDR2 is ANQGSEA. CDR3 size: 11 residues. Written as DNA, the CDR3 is TGCAGCGTACGTTTCACAGATACGCAGTATTTT. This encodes CSVRFTDTQYF.

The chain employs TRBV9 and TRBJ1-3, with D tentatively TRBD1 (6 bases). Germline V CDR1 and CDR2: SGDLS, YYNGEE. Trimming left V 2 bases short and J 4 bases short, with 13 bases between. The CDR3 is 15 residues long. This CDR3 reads CASSVEGTSGNTIYF. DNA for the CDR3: TGTGCCAGCAGCGTCGAGGGGACATCCGGAAACACCATATATTTT. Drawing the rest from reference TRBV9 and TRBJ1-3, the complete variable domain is DSGVTQTPKHLITATGQRVTLRCSPRSGDLSVYWYQQSLDQGLQFLIQYYNGEERAKGNILERFSAQQFPDLHSELNLSSLELGDSALYFCASSVEGTSGNTIYFGEGSWLTVV.

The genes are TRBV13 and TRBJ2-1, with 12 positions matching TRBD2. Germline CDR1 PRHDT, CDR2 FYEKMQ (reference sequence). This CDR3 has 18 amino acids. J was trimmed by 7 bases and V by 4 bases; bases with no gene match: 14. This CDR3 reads CASSSDRLAGALGNEQFF. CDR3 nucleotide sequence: TGTGCCAGCAGCTCAGATCGACTAGCGGGGGCTCTGGGTAATGAGCAGTTCTTC.

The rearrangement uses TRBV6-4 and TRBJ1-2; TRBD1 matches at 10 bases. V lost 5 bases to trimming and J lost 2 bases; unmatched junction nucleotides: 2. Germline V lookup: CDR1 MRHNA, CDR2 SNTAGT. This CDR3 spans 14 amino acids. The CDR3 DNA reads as TGTGCCAGCAGTACGGACAGGGGGAACTATGGCTACACCTTC. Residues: CASSTDRGNYGYTF.

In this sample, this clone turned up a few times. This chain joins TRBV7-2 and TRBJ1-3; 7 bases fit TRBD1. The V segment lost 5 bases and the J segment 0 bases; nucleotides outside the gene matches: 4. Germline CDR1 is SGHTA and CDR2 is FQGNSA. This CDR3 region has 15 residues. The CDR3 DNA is TGTGCCAGCAGCCGACAGGGCGCCTCTGGAAACACCATATATTTT. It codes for CASSRQGASGNTIYF.

The CDR3 region has the DNA TGTGCCAGCATCCTACAGGGTACCTATGGCTACACCTTC. Translated, it gives CASILQGTYGYTF. V and J are TRBV27 and TRBJ1-2; TRBD1 might be the D (6 bases). Germline-derived CDR1 and CDR2 are MNHEY and SMNVEV (reference sequence). With 7 bases removed from V and 4 bases from J, the gap between germline ends came to 13 bases. The CDR3 consists of 13 residues.

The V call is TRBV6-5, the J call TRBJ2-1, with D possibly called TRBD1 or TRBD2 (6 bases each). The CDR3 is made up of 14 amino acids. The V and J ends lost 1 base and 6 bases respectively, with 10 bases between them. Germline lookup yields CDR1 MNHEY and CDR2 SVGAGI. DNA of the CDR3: TGTGCCAGCAGTTACTGGGGGGCGGGCAATGAGCAGTTCTTC. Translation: CASSYWGAGNEQFF.

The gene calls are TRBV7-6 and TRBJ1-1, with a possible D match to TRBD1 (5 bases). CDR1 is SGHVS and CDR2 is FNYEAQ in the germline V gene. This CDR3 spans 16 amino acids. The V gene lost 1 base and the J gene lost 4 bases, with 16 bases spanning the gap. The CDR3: CASSLVEGGRGTEAFF. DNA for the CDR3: TGTGCCAGCAGCTTAGTCGAGGGAGGGAGGGGCACTGAAGCTTTCTTT.

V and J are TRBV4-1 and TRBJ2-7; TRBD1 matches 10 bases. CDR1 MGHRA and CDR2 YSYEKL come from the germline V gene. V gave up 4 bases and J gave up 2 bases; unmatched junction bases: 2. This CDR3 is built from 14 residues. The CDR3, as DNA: TGCGCCAGCAGCCCCGGACAGGGGGCCTACGAGCAGTACTTC. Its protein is CASSPGQGAYEQYF.

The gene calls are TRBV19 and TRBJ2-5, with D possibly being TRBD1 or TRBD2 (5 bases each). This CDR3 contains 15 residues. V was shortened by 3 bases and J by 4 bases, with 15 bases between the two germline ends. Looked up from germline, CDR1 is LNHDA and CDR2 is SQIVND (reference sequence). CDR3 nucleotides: TGTGCCAGTAGTATTAGGTGGGACCGGAGAGAGACCCAGTACTTC. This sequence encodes CASSIRWDRRETQYF.

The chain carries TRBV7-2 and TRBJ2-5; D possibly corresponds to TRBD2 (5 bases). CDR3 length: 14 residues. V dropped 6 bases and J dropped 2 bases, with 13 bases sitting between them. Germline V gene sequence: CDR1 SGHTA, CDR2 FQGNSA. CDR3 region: CASSLKRLQETQYF. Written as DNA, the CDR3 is TGTGCCAGCAGTCTCAAGCGGTTGCAAGAGACCCAGTACTTC.

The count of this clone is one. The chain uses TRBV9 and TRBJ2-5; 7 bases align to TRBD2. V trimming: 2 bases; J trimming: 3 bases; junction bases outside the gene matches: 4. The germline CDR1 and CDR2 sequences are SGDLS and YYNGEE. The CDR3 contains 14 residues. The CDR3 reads CASSVGLAEETQYF. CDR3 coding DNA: TGTGCCAGCAGCGTCGGGCTAGCGGAAGAGACCCAGTACTTC.